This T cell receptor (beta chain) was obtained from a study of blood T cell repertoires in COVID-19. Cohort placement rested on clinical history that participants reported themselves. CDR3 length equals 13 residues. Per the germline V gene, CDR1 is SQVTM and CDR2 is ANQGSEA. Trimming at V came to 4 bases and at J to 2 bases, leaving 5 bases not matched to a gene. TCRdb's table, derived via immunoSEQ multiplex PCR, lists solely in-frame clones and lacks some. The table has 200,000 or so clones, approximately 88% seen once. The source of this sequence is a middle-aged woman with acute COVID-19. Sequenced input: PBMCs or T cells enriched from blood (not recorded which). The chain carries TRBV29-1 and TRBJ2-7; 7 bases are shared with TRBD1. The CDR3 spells CSVVQGPAYEQYF. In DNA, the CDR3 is TGCAGCGTTGTACAGGGGCCCGCCTACGAGCAGTACTTC.